This T cell receptor (beta chain) was sequenced for a study of cytomegalovirus exposure and HLA in healthy donors. About the study: Assignment to the Caucasian-associated ancestry cluster applied to around four fifths of the approximately 420 genotyped donors.

The CDR3 runs to 16 residues. V was clipped by 6 bases and J by 0 bases, with 15 bases between them. The PCR contained 60 Vbeta and 13 Jbeta primers. Authors' data handling: Unique TCR beta chains totaled some 81 million in a later count, with approximately 11 million of them shared. Sequenced by immunoSEQ multiplex PCR; TCRdb stores in-frame clones only, minus some. That table supplies the V and J calls and clone size; D and trimming were determined from the DNA. The profile shows 150,000 to 200,000 clones, around 78% of them singletons. Study results and caveats: The listing of roughly 160 TCR beta chains classed them as cytomegalovirus-associated. Per published accounts, TCR beta sequences correctly predicted the HLA-A and HLA-B alleles of most subjects.

With respect to this clone: Antigen unknown.

Sequencing input: PBMCs. This chain uses TRBV23-1 with TRBJ1-3; TRBD1 is a possible D gene (5 bases). TRBV23-1 is flagged as an ORF with uncertain function. This sequence was found in a woman aged 30 to 39 in good health and CMV-seropositive. In nucleotides, the CDR3 is TGCGCCAGCAGAACGAAACAGGTGAACTCTGGAAACACCATATATTTT. Its protein product is CASRTKQVNSGNTIYF.